The sequence of this T cell receptor beta chain was determined in a study of cytomegalovirus exposure and HLA in healthy donors. Study-level information: Among the 350 to 400 donors who were genotyped, over 70% fell in the genetic ancestry cluster that is associated with self-reported Caucasian donors.

The study ran its PCR with 60 Vbeta and 13 Jbeta primers. The table came from immunoSEQ multiplex PCR; TCRdb's copy has only in-frame clones and leaves some out. The sample has approximately 220,000 clones, 60% to 80% seen once. A note on this clone: Its antigen is unknown.

Study findings and constraints: Within an earlier analysis, most TCR beta V segments proved productive either about 90% or about 30% of the time.

Germline V gene sequence: CDR1 MNHNY, CDR2 SVGAGI (reference sequence). CDR3 length equals 15 residues. Trimming took 4 bases from V and 2 from J; bases not matched to a gene: 8. The receptor's source is a male donor in good health and CMV-seronegative. The chain uses TRBV6-6 and TRBJ2-7; 7 bases agree with TRBD1. The sample comprised PBMCs. DNA for the CDR3: TGTGCCAGCAGTTCCCATCAGGGGGTTCCCTACGAGCAGTACTTC. Its protein is CASSSHQGVPYEQYF.